This entry lists 16 T cell receptor beta chains sequenced from one sample in a study of blood T cell repertoires in COVID-19. Assay used: immunoSEQ multiplex PCR; TCRdb lists only in-frame clones, some missing. The data contain roughly 220,000 clones, approximately 81% of them singletons. Material for sequencing was peripheral blood. The receptors originated from a man aged 45 to 65 who had recovered from COVID-19.

This clone was seen just once. V is TRBV6-5 and J is TRBJ2-7; TRBD2 matches at 8 bases. V was pared by 6 bases and J by 2 bases, with 9 bases of the junction left unmatched. The length of the CDR3 is 15 residues. CDR1 and CDR2 from the germline V gene are MNHEY and SVGAGI. CDR3 loop: CASRNSGGATYEQYF. CDR3 in DNA: TGTGCCAGCAGAAACAGCGGGGGCGCAACCTACGAGCAGTACTTC.

The DNA for the CDR3 is TGTGCCAGCAGTTCGCTAACTAGCGGGAGCTCCTACGAGCAGTACTTC. Its translation is CASSSLTSGSSYEQYF. This chain joins TRBV28 and TRBJ2-7; 11 nucleotides line up with TRBD2. V was clipped by 4 bases and J by 0 bases; unmatched bases: 5. This CDR3 region has 16 residues. CDR1 MDHEN and CDR2 SYDVKM come from the germline V gene.

The sample holds one count of this clone. The chain employs TRBV6-1 and TRBJ2-5; D remains ambiguous. V dropped 4 bases and J dropped 1 base, with 16 bases sitting between them. From germline, CDR1 is MNHNS and CDR2 SASEGT. This CDR3 has 16 amino acids. In nucleotides, the CDR3 is TGTGCCAGCAGTGTCTCAGGTAGTACGGCCCAAGAGACCCAGTACTTC. Its protein is CASSVSGSTAQETQYF.

This rearrangement joins TRBV10-3 to TRBJ1-4; D gene ambiguous. Germline CDR1 is ENHRY and CDR2 is SYGVKD. The CDR3 runs 13 residues. Trimming shortened V by 4 bases and J by 6 bases, and 9 bases separated the two germline ends. Here the CDR3 reads CAISVRIDEKLFF. DNA for the CDR3: TGTGCCATCAGTGTCAGGATCGATGAAAAACTGTTTTTT.

This sequence joins TRBV28 and TRBJ2-4; 8 nucleotides line up with TRBD2. J was trimmed by 1 base and V by 3 bases; bases with no gene match: 8. Germline CDR1 reads MDHEN; CDR2 reads SYDVKM. The CDR3 consists of 17 residues. CDR3 loop: CASSLSSGGFAKNIQYF. The CDR3 nucleotides are TGTGCCAGCAGTTTGTCCTCGGGGGGGTTCGCCAAAAACATTCAGTACTTC.

The J gene is TRBJ1-2, the V gene TRBV30, with 7 positions matching TRBD1. The germline V gene encodes CDR1 GTSNPN and CDR2 SVGIG (reference sequence). With 0 bases clipped from V and 0 bases from J, the junction kept 7 bases outside the gene matches. The CDR3 has 16 amino acids. CDR3 DNA: TGTGCCTGGAGTGTAATGCGGACAGGAACTAACTATGGCTACACCTTC. This gives the protein CAWSVMRTGTNYGYTF.

The chain links TRBV6-5 to TRBJ2-1, with 7 positions matching TRBD1. CDR3 length equals 14 residues. V gave up 7 bases and J gave up 3 bases; unmatched junction bases: 6. Germline loops: CDR1 MNHEY, CDR2 SVGAGI. In DNA, the CDR3 is TGTGCCAGCAACAAAGACAGGGTCTACAATGAGCAGTTCTTC. It translates to CASNKDRVYNEQFF.

This clone occurred once. The gene calls are TRBV18 and TRBJ1-2; D gene uncertain. The CDR3 is 14 residues long. The germline V gene has CDR1 KGHSH and CDR2 LQKENI. Between the trimmed V and J ends, which lost 7 bases and 3 bases, there was a span of 15 bases. Written as DNA, the CDR3 is TGTGCCAGCTTTCAGGATCCCTACTACTATGGCTACACCTTC. This codes for CASFQDPYYYGYTF.

This clone has a single count. CDR3 amino acids: CATSDLGAGGWNEQFF. CDR3 sequence (DNA): TGTGCCACCAGTGATTTAGGAGCGGGAGGCTGGAATGAGCAGTTCTTC. V and J are TRBV24-1 and TRBJ2-1, with 9 bases aligning to TRBD2. The trim removed 1 base at V and 7 bases at J, leaving 7 bases unmatched. This CDR3 region has 16 residues. Germline V gene lookup returns CDR1 KGHDR and CDR2 SFDVKD.

V and J are TRBV19 and TRBJ2-1, with D unclear. Trimming pared 3 bases from V and 5 bases from J, leaving 5 bases between. Germline-derived CDR1 and CDR2 are LNHDA and SQIVND (reference sequence). The CDR3 runs 12 residues. Written as DNA, the CDR3 is TGTGCCAGTAGTATGTTAAACAATGAGCAGTTCTTC. Protein sequence: CASSMLNNEQFF.

The chain recombines TRBV7-6 with TRBJ2-3; the D gene is possibly TRBD1 (5 bases). The CDR3 has 15 residues. The V gene's germline CDR1 is SGHVS and CDR2 FNYEAQ. Trimming took 10 bases from V and 4 from J, leaving 21 bases between them. This CDR3 is CATQRQGLRADTQYF. CDR3 coding DNA: TGTGCCACTCAAAGGCAGGGCCTAAGGGCAGATACGCAGTATTTT. Full variable domain (missing parts from reference TRBV7-6 and TRBJ2-3): GAGVSQSPRYKVTKRGQDVALRCDPISGHVSLYWYRQALGQGPEFLTYFNYEAQQDKSGLPNDRFSAERPEGSISTLTIQRTEQRDSAMYRCATQRQGLRADTQYFGPGTRLTVL.

This chain connects TRBV6-5 to TRBJ2-5; 13 nucleotides agree with TRBD2. V gave up 7 bases and J gave up 7 bases; unmatched junction bases: 6. Germline CDR1 reads MNHEY; CDR2 reads SVGAGI. This CDR3 is 14 amino acids long. The CDR3 loop reads CASTPGLAGRTQYF. In nucleotides, the CDR3 is TGTGCCAGCACTCCGGGACTAGCGGGACGGACCCAGTACTTC.

V gene TRBV7-8 combines with J gene TRBJ1-1; 9 bases map to TRBD1. The CDR3 consists of 17 residues. The V gene's germline CDR1 is SGHVS and CDR2 FQNEAQ. V shed 3 bases and J 5 bases; nucleotides not matched to a gene: 13. CDR3 protein: CASSFKPGQGWGTEAFF. As DNA, the CDR3 is TGTGCCAGCAGCTTTAAACCGGGACAGGGTTGGGGGACTGAAGCTTTCTTT.

This clone was seen once. The V and J genes are TRBV19 and TRBJ1-1; the D gene is possibly TRBD1 (5 bases). Germline lookup yields CDR1 LNHDA and CDR2 SQIVND (reference sequence). The CDR3 contains 14 residues. Deletions cut 3 bases from V and 4 bases from J, with 12 bases between. The CDR3 DNA is TGTGCCAGTAGTATTACGACGGGGGGCACTGAAGCTTTCTTT. It translates to CASSITTGGTEAFF.

J is TRBJ2-3 and V is TRBV27; 14 positions agree with TRBD2. V lost 4 bases, J lost 5 bases, and 5 bases stayed unmatched. The CDR3 is 16 amino acids. Germline V gene data show CDR1 as MNHEY and CDR2 as SMNVEV (reference sequence). CDR3 DNA sequence: TGTGCCAGCAGTTCGGGACTAGCGGGAGCGGGAGATACGCAGTATTTT. This translates into CASSSGLAGAGDTQYF.

J is TRBJ1-6 and V is TRBV18, with a possible D match to TRBD1 (6 bases). Germline V lookup: CDR1 KGHSH, CDR2 LQKENI. V was clipped by 3 bases and J by 0 bases, with 12 bases between them. CDR3 size: 17 residues. The CDR3 protein is CASSPTGPSSYNSPLHF. CDR3 DNA sequence: TGTGCCAGCTCACCGACAGGACCTAGCTCCTATAATTCACCCCTCCACTTT.